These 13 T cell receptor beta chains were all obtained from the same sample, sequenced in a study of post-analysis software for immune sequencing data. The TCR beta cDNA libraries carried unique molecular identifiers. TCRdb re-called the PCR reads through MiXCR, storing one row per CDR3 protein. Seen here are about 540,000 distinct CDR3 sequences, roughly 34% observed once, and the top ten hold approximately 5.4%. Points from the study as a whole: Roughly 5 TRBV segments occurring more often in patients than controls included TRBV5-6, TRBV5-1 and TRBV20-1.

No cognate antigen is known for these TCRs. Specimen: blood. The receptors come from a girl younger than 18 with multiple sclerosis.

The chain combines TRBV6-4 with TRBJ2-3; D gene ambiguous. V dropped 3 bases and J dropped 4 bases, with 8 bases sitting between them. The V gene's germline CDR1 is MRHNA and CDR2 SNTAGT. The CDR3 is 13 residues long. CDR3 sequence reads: CASSESPPDTQYF. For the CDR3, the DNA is TGTGCCAGCAGTGAGAGCCCCCCAGATACGCAGTATTTT.

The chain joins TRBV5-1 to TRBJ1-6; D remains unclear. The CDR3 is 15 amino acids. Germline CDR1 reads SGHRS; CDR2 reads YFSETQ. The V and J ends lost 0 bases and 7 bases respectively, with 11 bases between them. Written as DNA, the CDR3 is TGCGCCAGCAGCTTGGCGTCGGCAGCAAATTCACCCCTCCACTTT. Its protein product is CASSLASAANSPLHF.

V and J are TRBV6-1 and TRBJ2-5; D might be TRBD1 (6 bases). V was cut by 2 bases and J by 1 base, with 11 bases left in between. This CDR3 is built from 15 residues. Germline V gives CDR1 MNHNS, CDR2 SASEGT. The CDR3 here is CASSERGSRQETQYF. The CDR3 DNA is TGTGCCAGCAGTGAAAGGGGGTCCCGCCAAGAGACCCAGTACTTC.

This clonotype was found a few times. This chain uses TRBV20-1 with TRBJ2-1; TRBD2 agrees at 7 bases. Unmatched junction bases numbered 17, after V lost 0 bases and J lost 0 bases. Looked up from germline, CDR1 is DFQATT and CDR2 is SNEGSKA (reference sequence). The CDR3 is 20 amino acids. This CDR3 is CSARDHTLSGRGSSYNEQFF. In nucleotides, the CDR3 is TGCAGTGCTAGAGACCACACCTTATCAGGGCGGGGGAGCTCCTACAATGAGCAGTTCTTC.

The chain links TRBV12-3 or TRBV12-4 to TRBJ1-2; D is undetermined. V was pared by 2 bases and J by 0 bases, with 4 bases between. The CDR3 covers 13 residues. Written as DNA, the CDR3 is TGTGCCAGCAGTTTACCCCCTAACTATGGCTACACCTTC. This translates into CASSLPPNYGYTF.

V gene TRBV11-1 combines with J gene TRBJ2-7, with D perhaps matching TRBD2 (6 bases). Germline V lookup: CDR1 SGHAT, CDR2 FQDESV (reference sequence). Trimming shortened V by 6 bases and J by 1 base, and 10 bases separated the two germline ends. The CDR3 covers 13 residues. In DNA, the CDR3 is TGTGCCAGCAGGCCGGGGGAATCCTACGAGCAGTACTTC. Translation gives CASRPGESYEQYF.

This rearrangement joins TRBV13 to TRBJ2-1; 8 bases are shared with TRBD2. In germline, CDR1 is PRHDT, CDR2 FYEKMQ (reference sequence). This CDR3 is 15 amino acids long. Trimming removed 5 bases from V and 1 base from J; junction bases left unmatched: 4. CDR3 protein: CASSRSGVSYNEQFF. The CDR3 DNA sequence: TGTGCCAGCAGCCGTAGCGGGGTATCCTACAATGAGCAGTTCTTC.

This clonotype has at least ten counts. The CDR3 here is CASSLDRGLAGANVLTF. CDR3 bases: TGTGCCAGCAGCTTAGATCGGGGTTTAGCCGGGGCCAACGTCCTGACTTTC. The V call is TRBV11-2, the J call TRBJ2-6, with D maybe TRBD2 (5 bases). The germline V gene has CDR1 SGHAT and CDR2 FQNNGV. The ends were cut back, 0 bases at V and 4 bases at J, with 13 bases in the middle. The CDR3 contains 17 residues.

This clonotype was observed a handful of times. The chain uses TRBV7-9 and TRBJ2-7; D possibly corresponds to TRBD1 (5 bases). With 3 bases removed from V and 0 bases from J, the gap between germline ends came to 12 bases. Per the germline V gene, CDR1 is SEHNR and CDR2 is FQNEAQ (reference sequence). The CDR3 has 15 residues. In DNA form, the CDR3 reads TGTGCCAGCAGCTTGGTGACAGCCCTCTCCTACGAGCAGTACTTC. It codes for CASSLVTALSYEQYF.

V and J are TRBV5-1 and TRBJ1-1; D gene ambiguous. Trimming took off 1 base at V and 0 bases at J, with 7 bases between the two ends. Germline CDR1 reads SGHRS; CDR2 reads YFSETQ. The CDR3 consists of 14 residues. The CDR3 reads CASSLTAVNTEAFF. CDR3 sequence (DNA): TGCGCCAGCAGCTTGACAGCGGTGAACACTGAAGCTTTCTTT.

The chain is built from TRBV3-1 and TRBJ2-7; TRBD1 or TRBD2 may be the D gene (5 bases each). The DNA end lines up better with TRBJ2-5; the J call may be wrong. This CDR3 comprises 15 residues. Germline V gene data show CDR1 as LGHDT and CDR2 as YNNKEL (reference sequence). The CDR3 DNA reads TGTGCCAGCAGCCCCTGGGGCCTGAGGGGAGAGACCCAGTACTTC. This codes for CASSPWGLRGETQYF.

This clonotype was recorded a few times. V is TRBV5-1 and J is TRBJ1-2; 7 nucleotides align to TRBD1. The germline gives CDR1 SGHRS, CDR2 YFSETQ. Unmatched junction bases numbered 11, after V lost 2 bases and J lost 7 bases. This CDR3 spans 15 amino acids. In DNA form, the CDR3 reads TGCGCCAGCAGCTTAGGGGACAGAGACGTTCCTGGCTACACCTTC. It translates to CASSLGDRDVPGYTF.

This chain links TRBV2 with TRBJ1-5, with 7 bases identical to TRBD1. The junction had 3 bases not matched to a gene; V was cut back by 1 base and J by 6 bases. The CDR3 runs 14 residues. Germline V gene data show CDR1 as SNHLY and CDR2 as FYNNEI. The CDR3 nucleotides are TGTGCCAGCAGTGAAGGGACAGGCTCTCAGCCCCAGCATTTT. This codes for CASSEGTGSQPQHF.